The present T cell receptor (beta chain) was sequenced within a study of human T cells and chemical hapten exposure (dated by TCRdb to about 2021). As for the study more broadly: For sensitization, 2% DPC in acetone was applied to a roughly 2 cm by roughly 2 cm area of upper inner arm skin. Blood samples were taken from patients before sensitization (week 0) and then at 2, 6 and about 24 weeks after DPC sensitization. In alopecia patients, the study followed how the peripheral blood TCR repertoire changed in vivo over primary and secondary sensitization to diphenylcyclopropenone (DPC), a hapten. Blood for TCR sequencing was provided by twenty-nine alopecia patients at one to four time points (pre-sensitization, 2, 6 and 24 weeks). Patch tests used Finn chambers with 0.01% DPC on the upper back, scored after 6 days by International Contact Dermatitis Research Group standards. The mostly female patient cohort included alopecia areata with under or over 50% scalp involvement, alopecia totalis and alopecia universalis. The libraries were sequenced as a pool, and the TCR yield per sample differed mostly because of small variations in library volumes within the pool. Throughout the study period of around 25 weeks, patients also received therapeutic DPC doses to the scalp every week.

Overall results and qualifications from the work: DPC sensitization did not change how many TCRs were above 1 in 1000 frequency, and no evidence was found of alterations in global repertoire structure. Patch test score was positively correlated with the number of PT1 expanded TCRs, with significance at thresholds 8, 16 and 32 but not at 4. After repeated subsampling, the strength of the expansion versus patch-test correlation and the threshold at which it became significant changed. All patients had alopecia, a presumed autoimmune disease, so their immune response might differ from that of healthy individuals. Expanded TCRs formed significantly more large CDR3 similarity clusters than pre-sensitization or healthy control sets, consistent with antigen-driven responses.

Clipping removes 6 bases from V and 9 bases from J, with 5 as the unmatched junction base count. CDR3 length: 13 amino acids, cysteine to phenylalanine. Only the CDR3 DNA stays, 39 bases, in frame from base 1. Looking up the germline V gene yields CDR1 MDHEN and CDR2 SYDVKM. Read against the paper, the sample's time point label means: patch test 3, about 24 weeks after DPC sensitization. The treatment or condition tag for this specimen amounts to: therapeutic diphenylcyclopropenone sensitization with weekly scalp DPC. At every patch-test visit, the blood draw took place before the patch test was put on. Patients were eligible if aged 18 to 70, diagnosed with alopecia and judged suitable for DPC therapy, and pregnant patients were excluded. Total RNA was extracted from unfractionated whole blood that had been collected in Tempus Blood RNA tubes. This clonotype was counted once. It lacks a known antigen. Base qualities were left out, and no much larger clone turns up one base away.

The protocol used for the library was RACE. The data were produced on a NextSeq 500. Library preparation attached unique molecular identifiers to individual cDNA molecules for quantitative, reproducible TCR counting. Both TCR alpha and TCR beta chains were sequenced from each blood RNA sample. The original methods were these. A median of approximately 100,000 TCRs per sample was observed, with a range of about 23,224 to 690,600. V, J and CDR3 annotation of the TCR reads was performed with the Decombinator software suite. Every sample was subsampled to the same number of TCRs (28,000) for the PS versus PT1 abundance plots. Expanded TCRs were defined as absent before sensitization and observed at least eight times at the 2-week time point. The raw public data were reprocessed by TCRdb itself: fastp quality trimming at Q25, MiXCR clonotype calling, in-frame beta chains only. Entries that share a CDR3 protein sequence are merged under the most common genes and DNA. The V and J calls reflect TCRdb's pipeline rather than the authors' work. Counted in this sample were more than 150,000 distinct CDR3 sequences; about 22% of them appeared once. Of the sample, over 2% is held by the ten largest clones.

This TCR came from a woman between 35 and 50 years old with alopecia areata. Some clones in this sample may be carry-over from other donors' samples. Recombination joined TRBV28 with TRBJ2-1, with 10 bases aligning to TRBD2. The sequenced sample was whole blood, obtained in connection with sensitization to the hapten diphenylcyclopropenone (DPC). The DNA sequence is TGTGCCAGCAGAGCTAGCGGGAGTTCTGAGCAGTTCTTC. Translated, this is CASRASGSSEQFF.